Listed here is a single T cell receptor beta chain. This clonotype is assessed as large (0.1 to 1%). It has no known antigen specificity. Base qualities are not provided; no much larger clone lies one nucleotide away. The data were taken from a study of spatial heterogeneity in lung cancer (dated by TCRdb to the late 2010s). Study-level background: More beta-chain than alpha-chain transcripts were consistently detected, likely reflecting higher beta-chain transcript abundance. In the raw uncorrected reads, each unique combination of TCR and UMI appeared more than ten times on average. Both alpha and beta chains were TCR-sequenced in samples taken at surgery, namely 220 tumor regions, roughly 64 matched nontumor lung samples and 56 PBMC samples. The study linked features of the TCR repertoire to counts of nonsynonymous mutations, which were determined by whole-exome sequencing of tumor tissue. The study quantitatively compared TCR alpha and beta repertoires across multiple tumor regions, matched nontumor lung and blood in non-small cell lung cancer.

The library came from 5' RACE. Sequenced using a NextSeq 500. In the TCR library protocol, a unique molecular identifier was attached to each TCR cDNA molecule so that PCR and sequencing errors could be corrected. The authors' analysis ran thus. TCR identification, UMI-based error correction and CDR3 extraction were all carried out with Decombinator tools. Expanded TCRs were defined as those above a frequency of 2 per 1,000, corresponding to the top 1% of the tumor frequency distribution. Renyi diversity was computed with the R vegan package after each repertoire had been subsampled 100 times to 5,000 TCRs. CDR3 similarity networks were constructed using string-kernel similarity of amino acid triplets, with links drawn between CDR3s whose pairwise similarity was above 0.82. TCRdb reprocessed the public reads (quality trimming at Q25 with fastp, clone calling with MiXCR) and kept in-frame beta chains. Records with the same CDR3 protein are collapsed into one entry carrying the most frequent genes and DNA. TCRdb, not the original authors, processed these V and J calls. Recorded for this sample are tens of thousands of distinct CDR3 sequences; about 7.6% of them occurred a single time. The ten most abundant clones make up roughly an eighth of the sample.

The research as a whole found: Ubiquitous expanded tumor TCRs showed up in blood more often at tumor resection than at routine follow-up. Additional single-cell paired TCR alpha and beta sequencing was considered necessary to confirm, at a functional level, the hypothesis that regional TCRs recognize regional mutations.

Between the V and J ends, shortened by 1 base and 6 bases respectively, the junction contains 10 bases. Spanning cysteine to phenylalanine, the CDR3 consists of 14 amino acids. Only the CDR3 DNA stays, 42 bases, in frame from base 1. This specimen's time point label, per the study, means: sample taken at primary tumor resection. Donors were some 78 patients with early-stage, untreated non-small cell lung cancer from the lung TRACERx cohort. Without any cell sorting, TCR sequencing was performed on whole RNA extracted either from tumor and nontumor lung tissue or from cryopreserved PBMC samples. Only patients with enough RNA available from two or more tumor regions were chosen for TCR sequencing.

Sequences were derived from PBMCs, sampled at surgery. This receptor was taken from a male donor with early-stage non-small cell lung cancer. The V and J segments used are TRBV12-3 or TRBV12-4 and TRBJ2-1; a weak D assignment points to TRBD2 (6 bases agree). The CDR3 in this case is CASSLDSSANEQFF. The DNA sequence follows: TGTGCCAGCAGTTTAGATTCTAGCGCCAATGAGCAGTTCTTC.